This is a list of T cell receptor beta chains from one sample in a study of CD8 T cells in ankylosing spondylitis. TCRdb processed the 5' RACE reads anew with MiXCR; each CDR3 protein has one entry. Among 24,000 or so distinct CDR3 sequences listed, 10% to 15% were seen once. The sequenced sample was blood. These receptors originate from a male donor with ankylosing spondylitis or in good health (not recorded which). Both conserved end residues are part of each CDR3. The D gene is left open where the match is weak. Rows may omit the clone size; those that give it use once, few, many or a size class.

>NA|TRBV7-2|TRBD2|TRBJ2-3
CASSLQRGGTDTQYF
TGTGCCAGCAGCCTCCAGCGCGGGGGGACAGATACGCAGTATTTT
>many|TRBV11-3|NA|TRBJ2-2
CASRGGELFF
TGTGCCAGCAGGGGCGGGGAGCTGTTTTTT
>few|TRBV29-1|NA|TRBJ2-5
CSVARDPGETQYF
TGCAGCGTTGCCCGTGACCCCGGAGAGACCCAGTACTTC
>NA|TRBV12-3/TRBV12-4|NA|TRBJ1-5
CASSRDRPQHF
TGTGCCAGCAGCCGGGACCGGCCCCAGCATTTT
>few|TRBV10-3|NA|TRBJ2-7
CAISESALSYEQYF
TGTGCCATCAGTGAGTCCGCCCTTTCGTACGAGCAGTACTTC
>NA|TRBV28|TRBD1|TRBJ2-2
CASSTKFRTGKAPGELFF
TGTGCCAGCAGTACAAAATTCAGGACAGGGAAGGCCCCCGGGGAGCTGTTTTTT
>few|TRBV6-5|NA|TRBJ1-1
CASSYSRGDTEAFF
TGTGCCAGCAGTTACTCGAGGGGGGACACTGAAGCTTTCTTT
>NA|TRBV4-3|NA|TRBJ2-4
CASSHGTSKGIQYF
TGCGCCAGCAGCCACGGGACCTCAAAAGGCATTCAGTACTTC
>few|TRBV6-5|NA|TRBJ1-4
CASAGANEKLFF
TGTGCCAGCGCAGGCGCTAATGAAAAACTGTTTTTT
>NA|TRBV7-2|TRBD1|TRBJ1-5
CASSPFDRDQPQHF
TGTGCCAGCAGCCCCTTTGACAGGGATCAGCCCCAGCATTTT
>few|TRBV9|NA|TRBJ2-1
CASSEGGGYYNEQFF
TGTGCCAGCAGCGAGGGGGGCGGGTACTACAATGAGCAGTTCTTC
>few|TRBV6-5|NA|TRBJ2-3
CASSYSRSTDTQYF
TGTGCCAGCAGTTACTCTCGAAGCACAGATACGCAGTATTTT
>many|TRBV20-1|NA|TRBJ1-5
CSAGGVVMGSIGSNQPQHF
TGCAGTGCTGGGGGAGTAGTGATGGGGAGTATCGGGAGCAATCAGCCCCAGCATTTT
>NA|TRBV4-1|NA|TRBJ2-1
CASSQPRTQKYNEQFF
TGCGCCAGCAGCCAACCAAGGACACAAAAATACAATGAGCAGTTCTTC
>many|TRBV12-3/TRBV12-4|TRBD1|TRBJ2-3
CASSPSPGGSGTDTQYF
TGTGCCAGCAGTCCCAGCCCAGGGGGTTCTGGGACAGATACGCAGTATTTT
>many|TRBV12-3/TRBV12-4|NA|TRBJ2-2
CASSLAGGGLGELFF
TGTGCCAGCAGTTTAGCTGGGGGGGGGCTCGGGGAGCTGTTTTTT
>NA|TRBV5-1|TRBD2|TRBJ2-5
CASSLGLADAFQETQYF
TGCGCCAGCAGCTTGGGGCTAGCGGACGCCTTCCAAGAGACCCAGTACTTC
>few|TRBV20-1|NA|TRBJ2-3
CSVNRVGTDTQYF
TGCAGTGTGAACAGGGTTGGGACAGATACGCAGTATTTT